This TCR beta chain was sequenced during a study of blood T cell repertoires in COVID-19. The CDR3 contains 16 residues. Trimming removed 3 bases at V and 6 bases at J, with 18 bases between. Per germline, CDR1 SEHNR and CDR2 FQNEAQ (reference sequence). The protocol was immunoSEQ multiplex PCR, while the TCRdb copy is restricted to in-frame clones and leaves out a portion. The sample lists around 150,000 clones; around nine tenths were seen once. Sequencing was carried out using peripheral blood. The sequence was collected from a man in his fifties with active or convalescent COVID-19. The rearrangement uses TRBV7-9 and TRBJ2-1, with D possibly TRBD1 on 8 matching bases. CDR3 DNA: TGTGCCAGCAGCTTCTTGGACAGGGACTACTTCAATGAGCAGTTCTTC. It translates to CASSFLDRDYFNEQFF.